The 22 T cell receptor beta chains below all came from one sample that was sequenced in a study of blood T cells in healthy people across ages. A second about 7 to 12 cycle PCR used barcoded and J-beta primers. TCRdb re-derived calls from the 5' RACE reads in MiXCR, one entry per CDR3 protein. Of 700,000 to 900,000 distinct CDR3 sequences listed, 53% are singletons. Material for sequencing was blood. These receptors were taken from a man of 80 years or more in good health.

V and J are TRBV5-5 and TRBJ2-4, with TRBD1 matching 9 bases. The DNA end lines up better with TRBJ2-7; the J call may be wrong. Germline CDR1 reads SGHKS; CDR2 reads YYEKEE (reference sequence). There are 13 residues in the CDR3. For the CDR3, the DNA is TGTGCCAGCAACCAAGACAGGGGGAACGAGCAGTACTTC. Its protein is CASNQDRGNEQYF.

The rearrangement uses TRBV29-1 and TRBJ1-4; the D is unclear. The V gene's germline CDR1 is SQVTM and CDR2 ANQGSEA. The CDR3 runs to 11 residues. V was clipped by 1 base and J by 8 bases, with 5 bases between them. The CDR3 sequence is CSVEVYEKLFF. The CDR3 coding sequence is TGCAGCGTTGAAGTGTACGAAAAACTGTTTTTT.

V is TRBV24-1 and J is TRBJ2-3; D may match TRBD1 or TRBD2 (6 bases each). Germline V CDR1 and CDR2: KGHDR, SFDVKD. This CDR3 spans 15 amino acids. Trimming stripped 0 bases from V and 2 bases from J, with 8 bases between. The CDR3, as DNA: TGTGCCACCAGTGATTTGAGGGGGGCCACAGATACGCAGTATTTT. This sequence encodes CATSDLRGATDTQYF.

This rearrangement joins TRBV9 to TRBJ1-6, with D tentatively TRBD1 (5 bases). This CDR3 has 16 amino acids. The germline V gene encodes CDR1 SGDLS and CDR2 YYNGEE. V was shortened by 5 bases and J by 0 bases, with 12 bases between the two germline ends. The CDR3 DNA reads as TGTGCCAGCAGTAGGGGACTAAGCTCCTATAATTCACCCCTCCACTTT. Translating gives CASSRGLSSYNSPLHF.

The CDR3 nucleotides are TGCAGCGTTGGAGGCGGGAGCACTTGGAATGAGCAGTTCTTC. Translation: CSVGGGSTWNEQFF. The rearrangement links TRBV29-1 to TRBJ2-1, with TRBD2 matching over 7 bases. The germline V gene has CDR1 SQVTM and CDR2 ANQGSEA. This CDR3 has 14 amino acids. V lost 4 bases and J lost 7; bases outside the gene matches: 10.

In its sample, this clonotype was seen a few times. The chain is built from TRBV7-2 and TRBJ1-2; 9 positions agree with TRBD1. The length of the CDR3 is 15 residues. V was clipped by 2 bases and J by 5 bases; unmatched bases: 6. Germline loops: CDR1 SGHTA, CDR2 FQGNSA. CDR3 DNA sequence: TGTGCCAGCAGCTTAAAGGGACAGGGAGTTTATGGCTACACCTTC. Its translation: CASSLKGQGVYGYTF.

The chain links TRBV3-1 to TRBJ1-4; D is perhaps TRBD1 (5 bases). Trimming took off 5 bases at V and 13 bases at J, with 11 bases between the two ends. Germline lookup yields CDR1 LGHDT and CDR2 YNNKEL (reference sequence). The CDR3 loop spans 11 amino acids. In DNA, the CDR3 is TGTGCCAGCAGCTCCCTGGGGGGACTGTTTTTT. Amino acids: CASSSLGGLFF. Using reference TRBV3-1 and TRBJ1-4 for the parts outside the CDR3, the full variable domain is DTAVSQTPKYLVTQMGNDKSIKCEQNLGHDTMYWYKQDSKKFLKIMFSYNNKELIINETVPNRFSPKSPDKAHLNLHINSLELGDSAVYFCASSSLGGLFFGSGTQLSVL.

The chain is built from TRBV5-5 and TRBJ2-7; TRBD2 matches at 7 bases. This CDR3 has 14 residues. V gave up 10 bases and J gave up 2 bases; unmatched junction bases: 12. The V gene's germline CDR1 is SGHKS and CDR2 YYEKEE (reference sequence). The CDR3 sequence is CACERAGRPYEQYF. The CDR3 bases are TGTGCCTGCGAACGGGCCGGGAGGCCCTACGAGCAGTACTTC.

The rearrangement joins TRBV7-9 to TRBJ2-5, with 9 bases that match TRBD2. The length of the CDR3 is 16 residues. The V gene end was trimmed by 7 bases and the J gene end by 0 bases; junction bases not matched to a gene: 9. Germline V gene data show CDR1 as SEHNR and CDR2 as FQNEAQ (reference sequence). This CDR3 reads CASTLTRTSDQETQYF. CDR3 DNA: TGTGCCAGCACCCTCACGCGGACTAGCGACCAAGAGACCCAGTACTTC. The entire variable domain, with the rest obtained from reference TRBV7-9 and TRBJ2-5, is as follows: DTGVSQNPRHKITKRGQNVTFRCDPISEHNRLYWYRQTLGQGPEFLTYFQNEAQLEKSRLLSDRFSAERPKGSFSTLEIQRTEQGDSAMYLCASTLTRTSDQETQYFGPGTRLLVL.

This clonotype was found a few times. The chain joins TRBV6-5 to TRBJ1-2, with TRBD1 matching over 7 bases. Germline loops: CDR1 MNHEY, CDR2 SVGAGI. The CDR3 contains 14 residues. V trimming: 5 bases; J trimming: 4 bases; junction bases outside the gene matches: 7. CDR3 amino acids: CASSTGALGYGYTF. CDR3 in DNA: TGTGCCAGCAGTACAGGGGCCCTTGGCTATGGCTACACCTTC.

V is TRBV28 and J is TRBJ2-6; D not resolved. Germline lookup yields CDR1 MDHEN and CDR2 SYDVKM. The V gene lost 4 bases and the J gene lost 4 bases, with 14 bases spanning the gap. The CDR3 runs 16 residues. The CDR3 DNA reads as TGTGCCAGCAGTTCGGCAAGGGCGTTAGGGGCCAACGTCCTGACTTTC. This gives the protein CASSSARALGANVLTF.

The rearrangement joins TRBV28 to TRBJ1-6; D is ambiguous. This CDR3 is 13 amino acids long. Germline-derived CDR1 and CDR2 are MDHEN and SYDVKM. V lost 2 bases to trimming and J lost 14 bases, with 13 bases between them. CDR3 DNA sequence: TGTGCCAGCAGTTTAGTCACAGTGCACGCCCTCCACTTT. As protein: CASSLVTVHALHF.

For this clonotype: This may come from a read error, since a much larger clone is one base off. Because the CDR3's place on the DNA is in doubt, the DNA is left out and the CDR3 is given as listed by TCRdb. The CDR3 loop reads CASSSSGLAGSNEQFF. V and J are TRBV6-2 or TRBV6-3 and TRBJ2-1; the table's D call, TRBD2, was not checked against the DNA. From germline, CDR1 is MNHEY and CDR2 SVGEGT. Termini included, the CDR3 measures 16 amino acids.

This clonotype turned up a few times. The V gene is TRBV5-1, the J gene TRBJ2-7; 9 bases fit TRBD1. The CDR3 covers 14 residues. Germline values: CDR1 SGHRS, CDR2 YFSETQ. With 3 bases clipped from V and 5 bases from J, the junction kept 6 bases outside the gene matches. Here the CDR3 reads CASSWTGTGNEQYF. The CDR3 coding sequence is TGCGCCAGCAGCTGGACCGGGACAGGGAACGAGCAGTACTTC.

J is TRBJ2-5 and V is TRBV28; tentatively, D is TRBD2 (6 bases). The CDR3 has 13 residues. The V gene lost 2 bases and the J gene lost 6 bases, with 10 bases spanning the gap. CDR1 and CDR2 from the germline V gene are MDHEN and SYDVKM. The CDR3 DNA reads TGTGCCAGCAGTTTAGCGGGACCGAAGACCCAGTACTTC. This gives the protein CASSLAGPKTQYF. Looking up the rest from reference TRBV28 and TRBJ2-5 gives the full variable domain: DVKVTQSSRYLVKRTGEKVFLECVQDMDHENMFWYRQDPGLGLRLIYFSYDVKMKEKGDIPEGYSVSREKKERFSLILESASTNQTSMYLCASSLAGPKTQYFGPGTRLLVL.

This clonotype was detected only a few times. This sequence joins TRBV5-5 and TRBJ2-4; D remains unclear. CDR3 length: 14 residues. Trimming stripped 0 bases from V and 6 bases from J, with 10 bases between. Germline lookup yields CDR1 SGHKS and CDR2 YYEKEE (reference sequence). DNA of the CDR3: TGTGCCAGCAGCTTGGCACCCCTGGGAAACATTCAGTACTTC. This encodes CASSLAPLGNIQYF. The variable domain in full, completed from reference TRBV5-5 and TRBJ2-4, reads DAGVTQSPTHLIKTRGQQVTLRCSPISGHKSVSWYQQVLGQGPQFIFQYYEKEERGRGNFPDRFSARQFPNYSSELNVNALLLGDSALYLCASSLAPLGNIQYFGAGTRLSVL.

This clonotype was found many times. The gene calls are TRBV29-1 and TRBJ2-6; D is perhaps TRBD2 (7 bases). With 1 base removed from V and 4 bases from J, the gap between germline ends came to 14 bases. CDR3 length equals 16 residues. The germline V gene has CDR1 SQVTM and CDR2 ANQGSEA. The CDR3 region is CSVEGRGQRGANVLTF. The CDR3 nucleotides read TGCAGCGTTGAAGGGCGGGGGCAGAGGGGGGCCAACGTCCTGACTTTC.

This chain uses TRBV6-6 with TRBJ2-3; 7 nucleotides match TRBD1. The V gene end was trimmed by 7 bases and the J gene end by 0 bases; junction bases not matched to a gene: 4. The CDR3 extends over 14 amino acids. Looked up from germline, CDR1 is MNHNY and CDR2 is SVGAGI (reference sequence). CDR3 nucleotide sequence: TGTGCCAGCACCCAGGGGGAGAGCACAGATACGCAGTATTTT. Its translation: CASTQGESTDTQYF.

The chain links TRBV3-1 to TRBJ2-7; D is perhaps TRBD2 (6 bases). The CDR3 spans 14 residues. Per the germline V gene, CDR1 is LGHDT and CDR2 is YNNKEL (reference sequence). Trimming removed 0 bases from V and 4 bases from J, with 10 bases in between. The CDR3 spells CASSQDGGLYEQYF. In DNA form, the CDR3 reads TGTGCCAGCAGCCAAGATGGAGGGCTATACGAGCAGTACTTC.

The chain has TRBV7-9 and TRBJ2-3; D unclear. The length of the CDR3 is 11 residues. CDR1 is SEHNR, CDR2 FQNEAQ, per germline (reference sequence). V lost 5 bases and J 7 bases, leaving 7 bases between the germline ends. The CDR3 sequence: CASSLEYTQYF. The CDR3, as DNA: TGTGCCAGCAGCCTAGAGTATACGCAGTATTTT.

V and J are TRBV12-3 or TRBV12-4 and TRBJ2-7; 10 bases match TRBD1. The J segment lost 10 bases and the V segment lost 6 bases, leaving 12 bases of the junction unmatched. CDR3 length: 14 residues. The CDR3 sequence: CASSLRDRGKFQYF. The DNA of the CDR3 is TGTGCCAGCAGCCTCCGGGACAGGGGAAAATTCCAGTACTTC.

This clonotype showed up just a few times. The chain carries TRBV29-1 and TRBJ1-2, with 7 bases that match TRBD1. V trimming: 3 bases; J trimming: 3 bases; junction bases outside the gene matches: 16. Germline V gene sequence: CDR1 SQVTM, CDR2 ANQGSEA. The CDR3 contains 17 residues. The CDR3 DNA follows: TGCAGCGTTGAGCGGGTTGCCAGGGGGAAACGGGACTATGGCTACACCTTC. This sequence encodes CSVERVARGKRDYGYTF.